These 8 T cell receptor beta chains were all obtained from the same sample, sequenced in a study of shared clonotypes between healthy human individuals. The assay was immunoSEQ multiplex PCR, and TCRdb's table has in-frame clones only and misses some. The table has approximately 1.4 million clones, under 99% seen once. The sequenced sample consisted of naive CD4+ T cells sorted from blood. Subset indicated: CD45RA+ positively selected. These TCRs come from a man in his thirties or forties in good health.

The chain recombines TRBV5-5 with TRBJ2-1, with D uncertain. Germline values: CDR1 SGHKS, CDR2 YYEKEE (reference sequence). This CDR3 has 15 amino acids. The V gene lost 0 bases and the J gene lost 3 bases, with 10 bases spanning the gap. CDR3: CASSLVVGSYNEQFF. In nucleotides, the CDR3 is TGTGCCAGCAGCTTGGTTGTCGGCAGCTACAATGAGCAGTTCTTC.

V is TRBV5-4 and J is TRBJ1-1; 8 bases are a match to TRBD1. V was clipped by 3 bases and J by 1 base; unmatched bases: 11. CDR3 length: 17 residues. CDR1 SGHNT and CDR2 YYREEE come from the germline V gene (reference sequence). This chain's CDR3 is CASSSGQGPLPNTEAFF. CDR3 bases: TGTGCCAGCAGCTCCGGACAGGGTCCCCTCCCGAACACTGAAGCTTTCTTT.

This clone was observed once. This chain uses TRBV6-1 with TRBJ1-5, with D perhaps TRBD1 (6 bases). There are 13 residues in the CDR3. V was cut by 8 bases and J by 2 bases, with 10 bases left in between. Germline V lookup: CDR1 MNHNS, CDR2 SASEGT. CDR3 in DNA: TGTGCCAGCGGGGGCTGGGGCAATCAGCCCCAGCATTTT. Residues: CASGGWGNQPQHF.

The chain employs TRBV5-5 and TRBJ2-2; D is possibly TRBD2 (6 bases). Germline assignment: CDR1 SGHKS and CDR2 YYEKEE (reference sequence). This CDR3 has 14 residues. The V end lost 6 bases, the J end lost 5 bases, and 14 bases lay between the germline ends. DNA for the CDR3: TGTGCCAGCAAAGGTGGCGGGACGACCGGGGAGCTGTTTTTT. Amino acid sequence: CASKGGGTTGELFF.

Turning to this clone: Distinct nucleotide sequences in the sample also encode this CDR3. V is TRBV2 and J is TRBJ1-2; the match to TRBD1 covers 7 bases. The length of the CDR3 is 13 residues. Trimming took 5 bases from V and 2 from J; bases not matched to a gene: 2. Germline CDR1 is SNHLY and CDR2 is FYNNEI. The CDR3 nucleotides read TGTGCCAGCAGTCCGGGACAGAACTATGGCTACACCTTC. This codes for CASSPGQNYGYTF.

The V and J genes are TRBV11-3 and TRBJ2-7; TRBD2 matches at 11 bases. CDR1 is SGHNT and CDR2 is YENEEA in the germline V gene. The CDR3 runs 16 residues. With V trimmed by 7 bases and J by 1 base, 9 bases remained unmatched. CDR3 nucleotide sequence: TGTGCCAGCAAACTTAGACTAGCGGGGTATTCCTACGAGCAGTACTTC. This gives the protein CASKLRLAGYSYEQYF.

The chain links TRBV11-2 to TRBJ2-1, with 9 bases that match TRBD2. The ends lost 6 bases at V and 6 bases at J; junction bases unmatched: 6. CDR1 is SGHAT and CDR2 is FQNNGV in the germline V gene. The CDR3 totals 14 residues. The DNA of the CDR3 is TGTGCCAGCAGTCCCGGGACTAGCCTCAATGAGCAGTTCTTC. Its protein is CASSPGTSLNEQFF.

CDR3 residues: CASSNRVGNTGELFF. In DNA, the CDR3 is TGTGCCAGCAGCAACAGAGTTGGGAACACCGGGGAGCTGTTTTTT. The chain combines TRBV4-2 with TRBJ2-2; D gene ambiguous. Germline lookup yields CDR1 LGHNA and CDR2 YNFKEQ. V was clipped by 5 bases and J by 1 base, with 11 bases between them. This CDR3 has 15 residues.